The rows below give T cell receptor beta chains drawn from one sample of a study of blood T cell repertoires in COVID-19. Produced via immunoSEQ multiplex PCR; TCRdb's table is partial and in-frame only. In the table there are fewer than 150,000 clones, approximately 84% of which are singletons. The sample consisted of peripheral blood. The source is a woman older than 75 in a cohort sampled during active or convalescent COVID-19. Both conserved end residues are part of each CDR3. D genes are given only for firm matches. A row's size may be missing; if present it is once, few, many or a size class.

TRBJ2-5,TRBD2,TRBV12-5,once,TGTGCTAGTGGCAAAACTAGCGGGGTGGAGACCCAGTACTTC,CASGKTSGVETQYF
TRBJ1-4,.,TRBV5-1,.,TGCGCCAGCAGCTTGGACGGCAGACAATTTGAAAAACTGTTTTTT,CASSLDGRQFEKLFF
TRBJ1-2,.,TRBV20-1,.,TGCAGTGCCTCAACCGCCGAGGACTACACCTTC,CSASTAEDYTF
TRBJ2-4,.,TRBV11-2,once,TGTGCCAGCAGCTCTTCCCCCGCCAAAAACATTCAGTACTTC,CASSSSPAKNIQYF
TRBJ2-3,.,TRBV7-6,.,TGTGCCAGCAGCACGGGAGCCGTCAGCCCCAATACGCAGTATTTT,CASSTGAVSPNTQYF
TRBJ1-3,.,TRBV3-1/TRBV3-2,once,TGTGCCAGCAGCCCAAGCCCCGGAAACACCATATATTTT,CASSPSPGNTIYF
TRBJ2-5,.,TRBV6-1,.,TGTGCCAGCAGTGAAAAGCGAACGGAATACTTC,CASSEKRTEYF
TRBJ2-1,.,TRBV29-1,few,TGCAGCGTTTGGCATTCAGGGCAGTTCTTC,CSVWHSGQFF
TRBJ1-2,.,TRBV25-1,.,TGTGCCAGCAGTGTCATGGGAGGCAACCTCTATGGCTACACCTTC,CASSVMGGNLYGYTF
TRBJ1-1,.,TRBV6-5,once,TGTGCCAGCAGTTACGATAGGGGCCTGAACACTGAAGCTTTCTTT,CASSYDRGLNTEAFF
TRBJ1-2,.,TRBV15,.,TGTGCCACCAGCAGTCGACAGGAGAACTATGGCTACACCTTC,CATSSRQENYGYTF
TRBJ2-5,.,TRBV18,.,TGTGCCAGCTCACCAACGGGACTCCGGGAGACCCAGTACTTC,CASSPTGLRETQYF
TRBJ1-2,TRBD1,TRBV4-1,.,TGCGCCAGCAGCCAGACCAGGACAGGGGGAGGCTATGGCTACACCTTC,CASSQTRTGGGYGYTF
TRBJ2-7,.,TRBV7-2,.,TGTGCCAGCAGACAGGACGACGAGGAGCAGTACTTC,CASRQDDEEQYF
TRBJ1-2,.,TRBV12-3/TRBV12-4,.,TGTGCCAGCAGCCGAGAGTTTAACTATGGCTACACCTTC,CASSREFNYGYTF
TRBJ2-4,TRBD2,TRBV7-9,.,TGTGCCAGCAGCCCGATGTTCCCTAGCGGGGGAGAGAAAAACATTCAGTACTTC,CASSPMFPSGGEKNIQYF
TRBJ2-3,TRBD2,TRBV18,.,TGTGCCAGCTCAAAACGACTAGCGGGGGGCACAGATACGCAGTATTTT,CASSKRLAGGTDTQYF
TRBJ2-3,.,TRBV10-1,once,TGCGCCAGCAGTGAGCGAGGCGGGGGCATCACAGATACGCAGTATTTT,CASSERGGGITDTQYF